The present T cell receptor beta chain was sequenced within a study of radiotherapy plus CTLA-4 blockade in lung cancer. Ipilimumab CTLA-4 blockade and focal radiation were given to patients with chemo-refractory metastatic non-small-cell lung cancer. This table comes from immunoSEQ multiplex PCR, and its TCRdb copy is limited to in-frame clones, with some not included. The sample lists about 87,000 clones, about 88% occurring once. The CDR3 sequence is 15 residues long. Germline V gene sequence: CDR1 SEHNR, CDR2 FQNEAQ (reference sequence). V was clipped by 5 bases and J by 4 bases, with 17 bases between them.

The sequence came from a human donor with non-small cell lung cancer that progressed on radiotherapy plus ipilimumab. Sample: peripheral blood, taken from a patient treated with radiotherapy plus ipilimumab. The chain joins TRBV7-9 to TRBJ1-1, with D maybe TRBD1 (5 bases). CDR3 region: CASSPQGIGGTEAFF. The DNA of the CDR3 is TGTGCCAGCAGCCCCCAGGGCATTGGGGGCACTGAAGCTTTCTTT. Full variable domain (remainder filled in from reference TRBV7-9 and TRBJ1-1): DTGVSQNPRHKITKRGQNVTFRCDPISEHNRLYWYRQTLGQGPEFLTYFQNEAQLEKSRLLSDRFSAERPKGSFSTLEIQRTEQGDSAMYLCASSPQGIGGTEAFFGQGTRLTVV.